A selection of T cell receptor beta chains follows, all from one sample in a study of CD8+ T cells in alopecia areata. Using immunoSEQ multiplex PCR, the repertoire was profiled, and TCRdb retains in-frame clones only, with some absent. The profile shows about 190,000 clones, around three fifths of them singletons. The sequencing here drew on CD4+ T cells sorted from blood, taken at week 24, from a patient treated with tofacitinib. The receptors were sampled from a human donor with alopecia areata. Both conserved end residues are part of each CDR3. D genes are given only for firm matches. For some rows the clone size is stated as once, few or many, or as a class when expanded; others skip it.

D: NA
length: 13
J: TRBJ2-6
V: TRBV30
size: once
CDR3: CAWREAGANVLTF
DNA: TGTGCCTGGAGGGAAGCTGGGGCCAACGTCCTGACTTTC

D: NA
length: 14
J: TRBJ1-4
V: TRBV6-5
size: few
CDR3: CASSLSGRLEKLFF
DNA: TGTGCCAGCAGTTTGTCGGGACGGCTCGAAAAACTGTTTTTT

D: NA
length: 14
J: TRBJ1-6
V: TRBV25-1
size: NA
CDR3: CASSVTGNNSPLHF
DNA: TGTGCCAGCAGTGTTACGGGAAATAATTCACCCCTCCACTTT

D: NA
length: 12
J: TRBJ1-1
V: TRBV19
size: NA
CDR3: CASNRVGTEAFF
DNA: TGTGCCAGTAATAGGGTCGGTACTGAAGCTTTCTTT

D: NA
length: 9
J: TRBJ1-2
V: TRBV29-1
size: few
CDR3: CSVEGGYTF
DNA: TGCAGCGTTGAAGGTGGCTACACCTTC

D: NA
length: 18
J: TRBJ1-2
V: TRBV5-4
size: NA
CDR3: CASSLPTGGMGANYGYTF
DNA: TGTGCCAGCAGCTTGCCCACCGGGGGGATGGGAGCTAACTATGGCTACACCTTC

D: NA
length: 15
J: TRBJ2-7
V: TRBV4-1
size: few
CDR3: CASSQAPSGFDEQYF
DNA: TGCGCCAGCAGCCAAGCTCCATCGGGATTCGACGAGCAGTACTTC

D: TRBD1
length: 20
J: TRBJ2-4
V: TRBV5-1
size: once
CDR3: CASSSTGTGFGELAKNIQYF
DNA: TGCGCCAGCAGCTCGACCGGGACAGGGTTCGGCGAGCTAGCCAAAAACATTCAGTACTTC

D: NA
length: 14
J: TRBJ2-5
V: TRBV29-1
size: few
CDR3: CSVEDHPGVETQYF
DNA: TGCAGCGTTGAAGATCACCCAGGGGTCGAGACCCAGTACTTC

D: NA
length: 13
J: TRBJ2-3
V: TRBV29-1
size: few
CDR3: CSLSGPSTDTQYF
DNA: NA

D: NA
length: 12
J: TRBJ2-7
V: TRBV29-1
size: NA
CDR3: CSVEAGPLEQYF
DNA: TGCAGCGTTGAGGCAGGGCCCCTCGAGCAGTACTTC

D: NA
length: 13
J: TRBJ2-5
V: TRBV30
size: many
CDR3: CAWSLPGSETQYF
DNA: TGTGCCTGGAGTCTCCCGGGGTCGGAGACCCAGTACTTC

D: NA
length: 15
J: TRBJ2-5
V: TRBV5-8
size: few
CDR3: CASSSGTTYQETQYF
DNA: TGTGCCAGCAGCTCCGGGACCACGTACCAAGAGACCCAGTACTTC

D: TRBD1
length: 15
J: TRBJ2-5
V: TRBV29-1
size: NA
CDR3: CSGQKGQGKGETQYF
DNA: TGCAGCGGACAGAAGGGACAGGGAAAAGGAGAGACCCAGTACTTC

D: TRBD2
length: 16
J: TRBJ2-1
V: TRBV5-6
size: NA
CDR3: CASSPDLAGSLGEQFF
DNA: TGTGCCAGCAGCCCTGACCTAGCGGGGTCCCTCGGGGAGCAGTTCTTC

D: TRBD2
length: 15
J: TRBJ2-3
V: TRBV7-8
size: few
CDR3: CASSPRSGAVDTQYF
DNA: TGTGCCAGCAGCCCGAGGAGCGGGGCCGTAGATACGCAGTATTTT

D: NA
length: 14
J: TRBJ1-1
V: TRBV12-5
size: NA
CDR3: CASGLRQLSTEAFF
DNA: TGTGCTAGTGGTTTAAGGCAGCTGAGCACTGAAGCTTTCTTT

D: NA
length: 16
J: TRBJ1-5
V: TRBV10-3
size: NA
CDR3: CAISESADKVDQPQHF
DNA: TGTGCCATCAGTGAGTCTGCAGATAAAGTCGATCAGCCCCAGCATTTT

D: TRBD2
length: 13
J: TRBJ2-3
V: TRBV30
size: few
CDR3: CAWSSGVPDTQYF
DNA: TGTGCCTGGTCTAGCGGGGTGCCAGATACGCAGTATTTT

D: NA
length: 14
J: TRBJ2-7
V: TRBV19
size: few
CDR3: CASSIGDVSYEQYF
DNA: TGTGCCAGTAGTATCGGTGACGTCTCCTACGAGCAGTACTTC

D: NA
length: 12
J: TRBJ1-6
V: TRBV25-1
size: NA
CDR3: CASSEWYSPLHF
DNA: TGTGCCAGCAGTGAATGGTATTCACCCCTCCACTTT

D: NA
length: 17
J: TRBJ1-5
V: TRBV7-8
size: few
CDR3: CASSYGTATPSNQPQHF
DNA: TGTGCCAGCAGCTACGGGACCGCCACCCCTAGCAATCAGCCCCAGCATTTT

D: NA
length: 14
J: TRBJ2-7
V: TRBV7-8
size: once
CDR3: CASSSSPQYYEQYF
DNA: TGTGCCAGCAGCTCGTCGCCGCAGTACTACGAGCAGTACTTC

D: TRBD1
length: 14
J: TRBJ1-5
V: TRBV30
size: once
CDR3: CAWSVGQGNQPQHF
DNA: TGTGCCTGGAGTGTCGGACAGGGAAACCAGCCCCAGCATTTT

D: NA
length: 16
J: TRBJ2-3
V: TRBV11-2
size: NA
CDR3: CASSDNRGGWTDTQYF
DNA: TGTGCCAGCAGCGACAACAGGGGGGGATGGACAGATACGCAGTATTTT

D: NA
length: 15
J: TRBJ2-3
V: TRBV19
size: few
CDR3: CASSRDGKGTDTQYF
DNA: TGTGCCAGTAGTAGGGACGGAAAGGGCACAGATACGCAGTATTTT

D: TRBD1
length: 16
J: TRBJ1-6
V: TRBV4-1
size: NA
CDR3: CASSHPTGDRWSPLHF
DNA: TGCGCCAGCAGCCACCCGACAGGGGACCGGTGGTCACCCCTCCACTTT

D: NA
length: 16
J: TRBJ2-4
V: TRBV11-2
size: NA
CDR3: CASSYFDNLAKNIQYF
DNA: TGTGCCAGCAGCTATTTCGATAACCTAGCCAAAAACATTCAGTACTTC

D: TRBD1
length: 14
J: TRBJ1-1
V: TRBV7-2
size: NA
CDR3: CASSLDRGRTEAFF
DNA: TGTGCCAGCAGCTTAGACAGGGGGCGGACTGAAGCTTTCTTT

D: NA
length: 16
J: TRBJ2-1
V: TRBV7-3
size: NA
CDR3: CASSLTLDRFNNEQFF
DNA: TGTGCCAGCAGCTTAACGCTAGATCGGTTTAACAATGAGCAGTTCTTC

D: TRBD1
length: 16
J: TRBJ1-4
V: TRBV14
size: NA
CDR3: CASSQPRTGRNEKLFF
DNA: TGTGCCAGCAGCCAACCCCGGACAGGGAGGAATGAAAAACTGTTTTTT

D: NA
length: 14
J: TRBJ1-5
V: TRBV30
size: NA
CDR3: CAWSVLKGGQPQHF
DNA: TGTGCCTGGAGTGTACTAAAGGGAGGACAGCCCCAGCATTTT

D: TRBD2
length: 14
J: TRBJ2-1
V: TRBV7-3
size: NA
CDR3: CASSSSGGRNEQFF
DNA: TGTGCCAGCAGCTCTAGCGGGGGCCGCAATGAGCAGTTCTTC

D: NA
length: 12
J: TRBJ1-2
V: TRBV27
size: NA
CDR3: CASSPGGYGYTF
DNA: TGTGCCAGCAGTCCGGGAGGCTATGGCTACACCTTC

D: NA
length: 15
J: TRBJ1-5
V: TRBV15
size: few
CDR3: CATSRDRGKGQPQHF
DNA: TGTGCCACCAGCAGAGATCGGGGGAAAGGGCAGCCCCAGCATTTT

D: NA
length: 13
J: TRBJ1-2
V: TRBV25-1
size: NA
CDR3: CASSEGQYDGYTF
DNA: TGTGCCAGCAGTGAAGGGCAGTACGATGGCTACACCTTC

D: TRBD1
length: 13
J: TRBJ2-1
V: TRBV7-9
size: NA
CDR3: CASDTGVYNEQFF
DNA: TGTGCCAGCGACACAGGGGTCTACAATGAGCAGTTCTTC

D: NA
length: 11
J: TRBJ2-2
V: TRBV7-9
size: NA
CDR3: CASSQAGELFF
DNA: TGTGCCAGCAGCCAAGCCGGGGAGCTGTTTTTT

D: TRBD2
length: 15
J: TRBJ2-3
V: TRBV29-1
size: NA
CDR3: CSVLLPSGGRDTQYF
DNA: TGCAGCGTTCTACTTCCTAGCGGGGGGCGGGATACGCAGTATTTT

D: TRBD1
length: 14
J: TRBJ1-1
V: TRBV29-1
size: NA
CDR3: CSVEPTGVNTEAFF
DNA: TGCAGCGTTGAACCGACAGGGGTGAACACTGAAGCTTTCTTT

D: NA
length: 13
J: TRBJ1-1
V: TRBV6-5
size: NA
CDR3: CASSYSMNTEAFF
DNA: TGTGCCAGCAGTTACTCGATGAACACTGAAGCTTTCTTT

D: TRBD1
length: 14
J: TRBJ2-5
V: TRBV29-1
size: NA
CDR3: CSVDGWTGQETQYF
DNA: TGCAGCGTTGACGGGTGGACAGGTCAAGAGACCCAGTACTTC

D: TRBD1
length: 15
J: TRBJ1-2
V: TRBV15
size: NA
CDR3: CATSTGTVADYGYTF
DNA: TGTGCCACCAGCACCGGGACAGTTGCTGACTATGGCTACACCTTC

D: NA
length: 13
J: TRBJ1-2
V: TRBV30
size: NA
CDR3: CAWSVGQGNGYTF
DNA: TGTGCCTGGAGTGTTGGGCAGGGGAACGGCTACACCTTC

D: NA
length: 13
J: TRBJ2-2
V: TRBV29-1
size: few
CDR3: CSVDSSYTGELFF
DNA: TGCAGCGTTGATTCCAGCTACACCGGGGAGCTGTTTTTT

D: TRBD2
length: 13
J: TRBJ2-2
V: TRBV30
size: NA
CDR3: CAWSGTKAGELFF
DNA: TGTGCCTGGTCCGGGACTAAGGCCGGGGAGCTGTTTTTT

D: TRBD2
length: 13
J: TRBJ2-3
V: TRBV30
size: NA
CDR3: CAWSVAGGDTQYF
DNA: TGTGCCTGGAGCGTAGCGGGGGGAGATACGCAGTATTTT

D: NA
length: 12
J: TRBJ2-7
V: TRBV30
size: NA
CDR3: CAWKVPRDEQYF
DNA: TGTGCCTGGAAAGTCCCCAGGGACGAGCAGTACTTC

D: NA
length: 13
J: TRBJ1-1
V: TRBV29-1
size: NA
CDR3: CSVVRPMNTEAFF
DNA: TGCAGCGTTGTCCGGCCGATGAACACTGAAGCTTTCTTT

D: TRBD1
length: 14
J: TRBJ1-4
V: TRBV6-5
size: NA
CDR3: CASSWDRLDEKLFF
DNA: TGTGCCAGCAGTTGGGACAGGCTAGATGAAAAACTGTTTTTT

D: NA
length: 14
J: TRBJ2-7
V: TRBV19
size: few
CDR3: CASRPTGRIYEQYF
DNA: TGTGCCAGTAGGCCCACTGGACGCATCTACGAGCAGTACTTC